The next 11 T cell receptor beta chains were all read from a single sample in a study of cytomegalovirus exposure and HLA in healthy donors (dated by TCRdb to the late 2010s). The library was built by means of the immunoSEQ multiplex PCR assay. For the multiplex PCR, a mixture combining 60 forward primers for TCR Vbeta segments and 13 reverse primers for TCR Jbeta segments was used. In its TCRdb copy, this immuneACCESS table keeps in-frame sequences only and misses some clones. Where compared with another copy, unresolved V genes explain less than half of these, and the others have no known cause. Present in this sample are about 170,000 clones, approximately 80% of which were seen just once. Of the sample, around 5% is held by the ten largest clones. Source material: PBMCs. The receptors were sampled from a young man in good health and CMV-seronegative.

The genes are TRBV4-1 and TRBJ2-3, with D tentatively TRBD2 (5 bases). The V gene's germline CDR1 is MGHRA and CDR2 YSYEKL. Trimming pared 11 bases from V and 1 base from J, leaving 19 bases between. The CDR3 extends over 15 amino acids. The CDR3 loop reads CASRYRARGTDTQYF. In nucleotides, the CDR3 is TGCGCCTCTAGGTACCGAGCGCGGGGCACAGATACGCAGTATTTT.

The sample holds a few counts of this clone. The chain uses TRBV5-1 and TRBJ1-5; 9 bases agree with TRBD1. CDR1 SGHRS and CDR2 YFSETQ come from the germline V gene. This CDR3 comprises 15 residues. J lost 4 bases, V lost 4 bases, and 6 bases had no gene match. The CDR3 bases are TGCGCCAGCAGCGAGGGACAGGGTAAGAATCAGCCCCAGCATTTT. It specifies CASSEGQGKNQPQHF.

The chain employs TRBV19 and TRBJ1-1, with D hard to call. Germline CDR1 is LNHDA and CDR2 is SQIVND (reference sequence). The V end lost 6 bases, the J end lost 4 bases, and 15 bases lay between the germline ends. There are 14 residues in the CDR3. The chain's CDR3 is CASSSSGWFTEAFF. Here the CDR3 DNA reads TGTGCCAGTAGCTCCTCGGGTTGGTTCACTGAAGCTTTCTTT.

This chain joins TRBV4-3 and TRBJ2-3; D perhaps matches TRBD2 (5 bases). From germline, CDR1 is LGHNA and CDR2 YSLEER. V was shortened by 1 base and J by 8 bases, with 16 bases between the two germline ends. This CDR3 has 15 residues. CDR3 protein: CASSQARLAIGTQYF. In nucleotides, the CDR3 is TGCGCCAGCAGCCAAGCTCGCCTAGCAATCGGTACGCAGTATTTT.

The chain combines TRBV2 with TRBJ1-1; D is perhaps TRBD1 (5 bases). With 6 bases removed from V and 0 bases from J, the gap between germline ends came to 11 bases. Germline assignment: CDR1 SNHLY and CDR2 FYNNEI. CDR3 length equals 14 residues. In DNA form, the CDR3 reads TGTGCCAGCAGCGATGACAGTCTGAACACTGAAGCTTTCTTT. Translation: CASSDDSLNTEAFF.

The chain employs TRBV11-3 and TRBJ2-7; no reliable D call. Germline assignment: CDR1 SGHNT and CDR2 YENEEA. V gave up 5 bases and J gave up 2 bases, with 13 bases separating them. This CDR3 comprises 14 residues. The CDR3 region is CASSPWRSPYEQYF. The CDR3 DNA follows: TGTGCCAGCAGCCCCTGGCGGAGTCCCTACGAGCAGTACTTC. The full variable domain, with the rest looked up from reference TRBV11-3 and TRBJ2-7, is EAGVVQSPRYKIIEKKQPVAFWCNPISGHNTLYWYLQNLGQGPELLIRYENEEAVDDSQLPKDRFSAERLKGVDSTLKIQPAELGDSAVYLCASSPWRSPYEQYFGPGTRLTVT.

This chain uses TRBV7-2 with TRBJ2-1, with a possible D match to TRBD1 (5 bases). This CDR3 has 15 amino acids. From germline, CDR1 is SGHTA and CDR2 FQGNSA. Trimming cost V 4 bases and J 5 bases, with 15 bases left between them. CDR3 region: CASSSPFRADNEQFF. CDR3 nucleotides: TGTGCCAGCAGCTCCCCTTTCAGGGCGGACAATGAGCAGTTCTTC.

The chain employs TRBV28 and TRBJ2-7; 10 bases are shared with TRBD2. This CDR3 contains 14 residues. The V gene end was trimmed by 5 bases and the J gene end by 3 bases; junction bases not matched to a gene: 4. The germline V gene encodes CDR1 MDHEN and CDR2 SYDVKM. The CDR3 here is CASSRLAGNYEQYF. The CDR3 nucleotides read TGTGCCAGCAGTCGACTAGCGGGTAACTACGAGCAGTACTTC.

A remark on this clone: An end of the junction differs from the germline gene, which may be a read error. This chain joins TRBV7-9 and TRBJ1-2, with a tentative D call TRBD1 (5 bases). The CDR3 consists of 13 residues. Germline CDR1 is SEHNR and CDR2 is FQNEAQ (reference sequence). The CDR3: CSSRPRWGHGYTF. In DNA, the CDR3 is TGTTCCAGCAGACCACGGTGGGGCCATGGCTACACCTTC.

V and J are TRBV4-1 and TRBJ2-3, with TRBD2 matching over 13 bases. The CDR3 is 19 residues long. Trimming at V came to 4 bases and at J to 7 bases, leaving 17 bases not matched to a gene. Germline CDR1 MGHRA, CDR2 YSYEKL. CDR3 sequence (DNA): TGCGCCAGCAGCCTCCTCCGGACTAGCGGGAGCGGTTTTCTGAATACGCAGTATTTT. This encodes CASSLLRTSGSGFLNTQYF.

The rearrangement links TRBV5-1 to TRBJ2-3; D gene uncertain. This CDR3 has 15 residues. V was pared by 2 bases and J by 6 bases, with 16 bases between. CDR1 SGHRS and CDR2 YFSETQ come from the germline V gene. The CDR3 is CASSFTHRRLDTQYF. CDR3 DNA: TGCGCCAGCAGCTTTACACACAGACGCTTGGATACGCAGTATTTT.